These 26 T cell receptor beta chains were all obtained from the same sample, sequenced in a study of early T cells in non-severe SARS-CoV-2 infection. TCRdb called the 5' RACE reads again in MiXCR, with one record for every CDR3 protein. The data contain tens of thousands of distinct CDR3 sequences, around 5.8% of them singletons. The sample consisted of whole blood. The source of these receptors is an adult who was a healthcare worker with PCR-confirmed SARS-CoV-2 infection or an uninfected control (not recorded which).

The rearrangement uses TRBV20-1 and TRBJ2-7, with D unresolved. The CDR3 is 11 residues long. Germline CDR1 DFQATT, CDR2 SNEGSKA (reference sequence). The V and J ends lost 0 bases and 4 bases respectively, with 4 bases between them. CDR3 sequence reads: CSARDPYEQYF. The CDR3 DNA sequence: TGCAGTGCTAGAGATCCTTACGAGCAGTACTTC.

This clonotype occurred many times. CDR3 sequence reads: CASSFGQTNQPQHF. CDR3 nucleotide sequence: TGTGCCAGTAGCTTTGGACAGACTAATCAGCCCCAGCATTTT. The V and J genes are TRBV19 and TRBJ1-5; tentatively, D is TRBD1 (6 bases). CDR1 and CDR2 from the germline V gene are LNHDA and SQIVND (reference sequence). V was pared by 6 bases and J by 4 bases, with 13 bases between. The CDR3 contains 14 residues.

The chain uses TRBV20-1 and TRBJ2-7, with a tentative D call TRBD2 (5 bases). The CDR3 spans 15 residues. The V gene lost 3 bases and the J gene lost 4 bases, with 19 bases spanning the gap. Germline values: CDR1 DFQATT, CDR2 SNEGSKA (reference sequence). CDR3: CSASLGEGLEYEQYF. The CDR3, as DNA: TGCAGTGCTAGCCTTGGAGAGGGCCTTGAGTACGAGCAGTACTTC.

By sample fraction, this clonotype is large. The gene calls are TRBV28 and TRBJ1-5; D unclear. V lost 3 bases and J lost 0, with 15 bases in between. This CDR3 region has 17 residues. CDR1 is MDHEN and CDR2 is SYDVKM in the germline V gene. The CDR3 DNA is TGTGCCAGCAGTTTGGCCGAGACAACTTATAGCAATCAGCCCCAGCATTTT. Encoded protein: CASSLAETTYSNQPQHF.

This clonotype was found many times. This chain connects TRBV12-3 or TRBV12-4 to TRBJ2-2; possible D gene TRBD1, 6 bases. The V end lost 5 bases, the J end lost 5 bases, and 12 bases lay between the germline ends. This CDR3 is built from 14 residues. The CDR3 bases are TGTGCCAGCAGTCCCCAGGGGCCAACCGGGGAGCTGTTTTTT. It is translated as CASSPQGPTGELFF.

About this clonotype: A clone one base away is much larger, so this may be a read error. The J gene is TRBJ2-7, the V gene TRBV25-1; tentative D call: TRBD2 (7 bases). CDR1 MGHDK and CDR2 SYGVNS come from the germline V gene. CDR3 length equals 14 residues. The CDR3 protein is CASGEWRGGDEQYF. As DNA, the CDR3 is TGTGCCAGCGGTGAATGGAGGGGGGGTGACGAGCAGTACTTC.

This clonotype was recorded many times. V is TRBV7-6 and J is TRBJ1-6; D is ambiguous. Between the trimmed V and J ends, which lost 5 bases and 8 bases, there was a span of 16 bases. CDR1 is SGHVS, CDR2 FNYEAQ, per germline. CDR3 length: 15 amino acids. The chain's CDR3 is CASSQVTDGYSPLHF. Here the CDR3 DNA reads TGTGCCAGCAGCCAAGTAACGGACGGATATTCACCCCTCCACTTT.

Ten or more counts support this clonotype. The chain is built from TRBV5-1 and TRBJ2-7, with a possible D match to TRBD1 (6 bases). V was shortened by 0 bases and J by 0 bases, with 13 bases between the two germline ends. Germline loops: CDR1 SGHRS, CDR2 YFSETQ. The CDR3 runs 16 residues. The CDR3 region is CASSLAEDRGSYEQYF. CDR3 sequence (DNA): TGCGCCAGCAGCTTGGCGGAGGACAGAGGCTCCTACGAGCAGTACTTC.

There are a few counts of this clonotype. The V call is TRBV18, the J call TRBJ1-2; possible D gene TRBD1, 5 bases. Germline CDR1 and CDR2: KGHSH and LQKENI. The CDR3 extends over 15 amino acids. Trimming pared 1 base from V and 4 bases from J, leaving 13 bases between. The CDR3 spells CASSPRMGLAYGYTF. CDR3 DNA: TGTGCCAGCTCACCACGAATGGGGCTTGCCTATGGCTACACCTTC.

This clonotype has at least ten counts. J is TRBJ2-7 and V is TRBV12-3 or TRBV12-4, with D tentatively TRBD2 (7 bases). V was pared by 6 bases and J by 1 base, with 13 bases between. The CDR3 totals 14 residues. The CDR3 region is CASSLAGASYEQYF. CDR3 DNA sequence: TGTGCCAGCAGCCTTGCGGGGGCGTCCTACGAGCAGTACTTC.

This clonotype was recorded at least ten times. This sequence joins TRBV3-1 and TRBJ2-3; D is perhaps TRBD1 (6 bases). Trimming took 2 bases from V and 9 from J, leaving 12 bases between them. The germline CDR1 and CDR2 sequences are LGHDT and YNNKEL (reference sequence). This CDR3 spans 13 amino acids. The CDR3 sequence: CASSQKGQGTQYF. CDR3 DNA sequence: TGTGCCAGCAGCCAAAAAGGGCAGGGGACGCAGTATTTT.

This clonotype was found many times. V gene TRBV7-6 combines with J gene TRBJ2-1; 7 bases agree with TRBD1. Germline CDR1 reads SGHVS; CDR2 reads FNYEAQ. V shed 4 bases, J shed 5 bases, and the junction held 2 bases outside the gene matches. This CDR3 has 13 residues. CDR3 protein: CASSSGQDNEQFF. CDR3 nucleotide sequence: TGTGCCAGCAGCTCAGGACAGGACAATGAGCAGTTCTTC.

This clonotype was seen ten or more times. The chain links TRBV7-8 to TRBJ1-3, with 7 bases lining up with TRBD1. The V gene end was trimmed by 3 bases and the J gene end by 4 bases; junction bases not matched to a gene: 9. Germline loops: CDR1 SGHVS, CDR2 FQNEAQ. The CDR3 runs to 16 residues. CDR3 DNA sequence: TGTGCCAGCAGCTTTGGAGAGGGGGCGGTGGGAAACACCATATATTTT. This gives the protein CASSFGEGAVGNTIYF.

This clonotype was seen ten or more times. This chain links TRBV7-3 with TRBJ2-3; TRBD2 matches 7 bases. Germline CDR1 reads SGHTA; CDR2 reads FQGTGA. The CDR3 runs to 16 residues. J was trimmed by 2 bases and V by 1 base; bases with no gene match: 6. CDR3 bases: TGTGCCAGCAGCTTAAGCCCCGGGACTACCACAGATACGCAGTATTTT. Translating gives CASSLSPGTTTDTQYF.

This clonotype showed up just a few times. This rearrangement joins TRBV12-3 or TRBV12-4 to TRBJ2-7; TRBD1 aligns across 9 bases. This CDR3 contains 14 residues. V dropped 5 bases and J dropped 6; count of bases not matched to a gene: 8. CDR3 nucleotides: TGTGCCAGCAGTGCCTGGGACAGGGAAACCGAGCAGTACTTC. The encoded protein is CASSAWDRETEQYF.

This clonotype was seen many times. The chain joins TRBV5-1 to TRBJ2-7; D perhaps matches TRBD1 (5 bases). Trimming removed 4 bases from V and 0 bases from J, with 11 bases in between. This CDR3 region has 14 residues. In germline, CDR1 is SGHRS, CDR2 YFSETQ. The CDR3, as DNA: TGCGCCAGCAGCGACCAAGGGGTCTCCTACGAGCAGTACTTC. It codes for CASSDQGVSYEQYF.

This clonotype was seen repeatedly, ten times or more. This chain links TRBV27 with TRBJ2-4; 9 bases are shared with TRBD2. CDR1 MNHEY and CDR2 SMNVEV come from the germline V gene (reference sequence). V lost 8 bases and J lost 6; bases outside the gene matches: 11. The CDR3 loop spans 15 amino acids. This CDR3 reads CASSSRGLATNIQYF. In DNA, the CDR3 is TGTGCCAGCTCCAGCCGGGGACTAGCAACAAACATTCAGTACTTC.

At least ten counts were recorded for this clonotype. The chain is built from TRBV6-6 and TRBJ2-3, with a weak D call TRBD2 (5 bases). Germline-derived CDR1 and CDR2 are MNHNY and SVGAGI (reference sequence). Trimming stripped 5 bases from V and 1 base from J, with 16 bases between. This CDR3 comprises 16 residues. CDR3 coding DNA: TGTGCCAGCAGTCGTCTCGGGGTGGACGGCACAGATACGCAGTATTTT. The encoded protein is CASSRLGVDGTDTQYF.

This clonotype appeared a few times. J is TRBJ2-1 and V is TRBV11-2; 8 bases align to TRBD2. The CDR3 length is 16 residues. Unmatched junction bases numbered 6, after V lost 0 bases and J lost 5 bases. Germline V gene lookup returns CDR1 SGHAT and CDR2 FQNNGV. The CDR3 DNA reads TGTGCCAGCAGCTTAGATCGACTAGCGACACACAATGAGCAGTTCTTC. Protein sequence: CASSLDRLATHNEQFF.

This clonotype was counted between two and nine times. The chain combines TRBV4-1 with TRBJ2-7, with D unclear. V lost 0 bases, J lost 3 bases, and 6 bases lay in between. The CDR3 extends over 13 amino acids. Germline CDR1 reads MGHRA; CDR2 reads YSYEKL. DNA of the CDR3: TGCGCCAGCAGCCAAGAAGAGTTCTACGAGCAGTACTTC. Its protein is CASSQEEFYEQYF.

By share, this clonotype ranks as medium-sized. The CDR3 bases are TGCGCCAGCAGCCAAAGGGGGAGTATCTTTCGGAATGAGCAGTTCTTC. Translation gives CASSQRGSIFRNEQFF. The rearrangement joins TRBV4-1 to TRBJ2-1; tentatively, D is TRBD1 (6 bases). Germline V gene data show CDR1 as MGHRA and CDR2 as YSYEKL. V was shortened by 2 bases and J by 7 bases, with 18 bases between the two germline ends. This CDR3 is 16 amino acids long.

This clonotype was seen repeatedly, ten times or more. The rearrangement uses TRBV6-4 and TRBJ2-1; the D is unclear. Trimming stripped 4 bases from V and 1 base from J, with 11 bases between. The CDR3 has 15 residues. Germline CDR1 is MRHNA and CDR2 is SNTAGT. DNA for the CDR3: TGTGCCAGCAGTGTAGAGGACCTTTCCTACAATGAGCAGTTCTTC. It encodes CASSVEDLSYNEQFF.

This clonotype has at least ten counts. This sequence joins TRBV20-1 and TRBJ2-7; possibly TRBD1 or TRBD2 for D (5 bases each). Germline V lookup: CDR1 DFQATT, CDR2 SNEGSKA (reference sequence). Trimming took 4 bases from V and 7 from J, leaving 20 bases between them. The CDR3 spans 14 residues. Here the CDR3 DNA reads TGCAGTGCTAAAAGGGGCGGGCTAGGGAGAGAGCAGTACTTC. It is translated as CSAKRGGLGREQYF.

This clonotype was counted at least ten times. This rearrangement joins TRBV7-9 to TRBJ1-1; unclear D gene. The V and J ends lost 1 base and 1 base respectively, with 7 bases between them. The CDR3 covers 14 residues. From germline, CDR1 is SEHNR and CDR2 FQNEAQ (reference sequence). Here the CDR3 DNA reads TGTGCCAGCAGCTTAGAGCTCCCGAACACTGAAGCTTTCTTT. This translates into CASSLELPNTEAFF.

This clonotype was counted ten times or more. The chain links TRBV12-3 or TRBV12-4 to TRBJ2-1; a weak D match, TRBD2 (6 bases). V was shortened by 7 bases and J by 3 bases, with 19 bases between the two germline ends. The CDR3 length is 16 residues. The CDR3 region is CASTPGGTPVYNEQFF. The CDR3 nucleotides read TGTGCCAGCACCCCTGGTGGGACTCCAGTCTACAATGAGCAGTTCTTC.

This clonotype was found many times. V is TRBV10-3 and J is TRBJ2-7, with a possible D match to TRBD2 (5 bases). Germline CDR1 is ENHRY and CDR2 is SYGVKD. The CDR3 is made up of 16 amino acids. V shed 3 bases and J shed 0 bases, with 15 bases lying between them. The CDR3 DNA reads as TGTGCCATCAGTGATCGAGGTAGCGTGAACTCCTACGAGCAGTACTTC. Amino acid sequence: CAISDRGSVNSYEQYF.